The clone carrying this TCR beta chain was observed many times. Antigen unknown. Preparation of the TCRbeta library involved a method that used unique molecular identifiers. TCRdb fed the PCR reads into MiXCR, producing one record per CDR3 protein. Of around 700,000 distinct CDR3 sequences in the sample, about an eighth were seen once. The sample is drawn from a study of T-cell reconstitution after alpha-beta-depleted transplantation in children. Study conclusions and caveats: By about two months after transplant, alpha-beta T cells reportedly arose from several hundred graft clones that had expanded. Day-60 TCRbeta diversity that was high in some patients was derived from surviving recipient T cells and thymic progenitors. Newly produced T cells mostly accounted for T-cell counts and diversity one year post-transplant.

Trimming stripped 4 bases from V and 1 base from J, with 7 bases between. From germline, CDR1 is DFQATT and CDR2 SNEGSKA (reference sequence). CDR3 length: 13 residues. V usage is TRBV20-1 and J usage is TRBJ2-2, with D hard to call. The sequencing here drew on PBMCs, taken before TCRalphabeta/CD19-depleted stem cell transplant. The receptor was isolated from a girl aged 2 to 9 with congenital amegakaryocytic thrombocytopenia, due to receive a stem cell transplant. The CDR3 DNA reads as TGCAGTGCTAACCGACAGAACACCGGGGAGCTGTTTTTT. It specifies CSANRQNTGELFF.